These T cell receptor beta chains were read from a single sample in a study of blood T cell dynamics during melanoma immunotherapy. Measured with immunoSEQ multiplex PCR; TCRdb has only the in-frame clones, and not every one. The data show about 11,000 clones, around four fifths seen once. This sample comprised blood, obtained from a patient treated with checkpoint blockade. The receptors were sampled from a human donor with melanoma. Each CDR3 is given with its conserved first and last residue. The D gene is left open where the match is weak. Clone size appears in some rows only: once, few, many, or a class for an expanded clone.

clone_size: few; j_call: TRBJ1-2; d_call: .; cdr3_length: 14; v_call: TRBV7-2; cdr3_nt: TGTGCCAGCAGCCCGTACACGGAGAGGTATGGCTACACCTTC; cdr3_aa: CASSPYTERYGYTF
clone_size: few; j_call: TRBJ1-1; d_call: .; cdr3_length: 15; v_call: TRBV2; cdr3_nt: TGTGCCAGCAGTAGAGCGGGGCGACGGAACACTGAAGCTTTCTTT; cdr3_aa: CASSRAGRRNTEAFF
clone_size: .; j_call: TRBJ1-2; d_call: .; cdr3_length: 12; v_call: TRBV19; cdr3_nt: TGTGCCAGTAAATTGGCGGAGGGTGGCTACACCTTC; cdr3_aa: CASKLAEGGYTF
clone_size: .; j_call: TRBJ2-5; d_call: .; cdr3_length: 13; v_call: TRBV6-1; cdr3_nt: TGTGCCAGCAGTGCGGGGACGAGGGAGACCCAGTACTTC; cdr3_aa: CASSAGTRETQYF
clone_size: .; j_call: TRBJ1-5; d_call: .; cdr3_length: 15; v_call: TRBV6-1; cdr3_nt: TGTGCCAGCAGTGTTCGGGGGGATGGCAATCAGCCCCAGCATTTT; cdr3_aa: CASSVRGDGNQPQHF
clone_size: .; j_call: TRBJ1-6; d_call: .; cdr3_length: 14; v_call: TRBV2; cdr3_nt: TGTGCCAGCAGTGATATTCAGATTAATTCACCCCTCCACTTT; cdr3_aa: CASSDIQINSPLHF
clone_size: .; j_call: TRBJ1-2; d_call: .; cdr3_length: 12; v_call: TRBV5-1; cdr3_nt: TGCGCCAGCCATACAGCTAACTATGGCTACACCTTC; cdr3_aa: CASHTANYGYTF
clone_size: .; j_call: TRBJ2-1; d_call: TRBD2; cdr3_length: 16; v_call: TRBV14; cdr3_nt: TGTGCCAGCAGCCAAGCGGGGCTAGCGGCCTACAATGAGCAGTTCTTC; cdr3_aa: CASSQAGLAAYNEQFF
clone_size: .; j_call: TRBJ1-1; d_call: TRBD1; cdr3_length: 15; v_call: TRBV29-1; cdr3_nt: TGCAGCGTTGCCGGGACAGGGGGGTTGAACACTGAAGCTTTCTTT; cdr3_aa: CSVAGTGGLNTEAFF
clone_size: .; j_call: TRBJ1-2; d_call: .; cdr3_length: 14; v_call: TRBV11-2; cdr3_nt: TGTGCCAGCAGCTTAGTACAGGCGGGCTATGGCTACACCTTC; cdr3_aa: CASSLVQAGYGYTF
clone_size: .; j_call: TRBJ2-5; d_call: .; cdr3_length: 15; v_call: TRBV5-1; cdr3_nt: TGCGCCAGCAGCGTAGCAGGGGGTGGAGGGGAGACCCAGTACTTC; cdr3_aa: CASSVAGGGGETQYF
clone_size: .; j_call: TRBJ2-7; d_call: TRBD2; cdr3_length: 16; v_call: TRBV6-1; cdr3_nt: TGTGCCAGCAGTGTACCTCCGACTAGCGGGAGGGACGAGCAGTACTTC; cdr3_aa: CASSVPPTSGRDEQYF
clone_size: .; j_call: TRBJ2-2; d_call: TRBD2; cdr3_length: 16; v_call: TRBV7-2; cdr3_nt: TGTGCCAGCAGCTTCCTAGCGGGAGGGCGCGCCGGGGAGCTGTTTTTT; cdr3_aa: CASSFLAGGRAGELFF
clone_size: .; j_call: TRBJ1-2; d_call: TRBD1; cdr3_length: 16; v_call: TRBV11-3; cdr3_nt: TGTGCCAGCAGCTTAGACCTGACAGGGACCTTCTATGGCTACACCTTC; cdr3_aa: CASSLDLTGTFYGYTF
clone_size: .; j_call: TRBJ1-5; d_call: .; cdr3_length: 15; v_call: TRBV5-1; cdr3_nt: TGCGCCAGCAGCTTGGAGGGTGGGAGCAATCAGCCCCAGCATTTT; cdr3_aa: CASSLEGGSNQPQHF
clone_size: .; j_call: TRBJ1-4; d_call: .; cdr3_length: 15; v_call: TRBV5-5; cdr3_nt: TGTGCCAGCAGCCCCGGGACGGTTCCAAATGAAAAACTGTTTTTT; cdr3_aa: CASSPGTVPNEKLFF
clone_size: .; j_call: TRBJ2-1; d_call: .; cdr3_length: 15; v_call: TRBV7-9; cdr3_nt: TGTGCCAGCAGCTTGGCCGACGCTTACTACAATGAGCAGTTCTTC; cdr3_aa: CASSLADAYYNEQFF
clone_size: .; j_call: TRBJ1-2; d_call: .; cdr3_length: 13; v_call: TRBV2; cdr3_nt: TGTGCCAGCAGTCCCGAGGGCCCCTATGGCTACACCTTC; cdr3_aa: CASSPEGPYGYTF
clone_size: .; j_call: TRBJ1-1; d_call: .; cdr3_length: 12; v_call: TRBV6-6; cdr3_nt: TGTGCCAGCAGTTACGCCTACACTGAAGCTTTCTTT; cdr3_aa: CASSYAYTEAFF
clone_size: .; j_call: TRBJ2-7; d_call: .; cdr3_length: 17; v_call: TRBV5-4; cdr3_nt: TGTGCCAGCAGCTTGGCCGGGCCAGAGTATTTTCCCTACGAGCAGTACTTC; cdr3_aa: CASSLAGPEYFPYEQYF
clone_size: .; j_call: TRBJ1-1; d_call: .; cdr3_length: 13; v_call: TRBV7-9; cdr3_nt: TGTGCCAGCAGCCGTACTCCGAACACTGAAGCTTTCTTT; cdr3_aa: CASSRTPNTEAFF
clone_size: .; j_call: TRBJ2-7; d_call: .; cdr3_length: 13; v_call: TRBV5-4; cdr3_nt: TGCGCCAGCAGCCAAGACAGAGCCTACGAGCAGTACTTC; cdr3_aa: CASSQDRAYEQYF
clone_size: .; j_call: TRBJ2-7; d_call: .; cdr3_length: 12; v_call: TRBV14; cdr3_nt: TGTGCCAGCAGCCACCCAGAGGGGCCGCGGTACTTC; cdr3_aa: CASSHPEGPRYF
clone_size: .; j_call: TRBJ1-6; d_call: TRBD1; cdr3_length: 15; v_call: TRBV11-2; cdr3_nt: TGTGCCAGCAGCTTAGAAGGGACAGACCATTCACCCCTCCACTTT; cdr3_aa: CASSLEGTDHSPLHF
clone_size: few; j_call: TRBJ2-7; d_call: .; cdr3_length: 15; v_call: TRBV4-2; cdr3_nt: TGTGCCAGCAGCCAAGCCTGGGCAGGGGACTACGAGCAGTACTTC; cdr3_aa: CASSQAWAGDYEQYF
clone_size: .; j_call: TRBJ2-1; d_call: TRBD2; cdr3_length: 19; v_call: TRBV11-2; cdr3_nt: TGTGCCAGTAGGGCCGCCGGGACTAGCGGGAGTAGTACATACAATGAGCAGTTCTTC; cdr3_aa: CASRAAGTSGSSTYNEQFF
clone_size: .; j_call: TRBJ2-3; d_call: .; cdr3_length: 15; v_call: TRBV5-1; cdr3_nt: TGCGCCAGCAGCTTCCCAGGGTACAGCACAGATACGCAGTATTTT; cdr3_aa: CASSFPGYSTDTQYF
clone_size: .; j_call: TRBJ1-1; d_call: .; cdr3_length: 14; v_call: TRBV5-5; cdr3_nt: TGTGCCAGCAGCTTGCAGGGCCGGAACACTGAAGCTTTCTTT; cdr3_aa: CASSLQGRNTEAFF
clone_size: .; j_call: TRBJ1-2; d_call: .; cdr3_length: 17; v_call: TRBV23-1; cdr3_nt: TGCGCCAGCAGTCAATCCCCAAGGGAGCGTGAGGGATATGGCTACACCTTC; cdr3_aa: CASSQSPREREGYGYTF
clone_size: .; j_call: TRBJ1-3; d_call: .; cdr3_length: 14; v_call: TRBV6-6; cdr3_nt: TGTGCCAGCAGTGATACAGGGACTGGAAACACCATATATTTT; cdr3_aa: CASSDTGTGNTIYF
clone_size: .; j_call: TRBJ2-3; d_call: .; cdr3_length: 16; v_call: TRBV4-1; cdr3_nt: TGCGCCAGCAGCCAAGCAGGAATGCTAAGCACAGATACGCAGTATTTT; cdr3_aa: CASSQAGMLSTDTQYF
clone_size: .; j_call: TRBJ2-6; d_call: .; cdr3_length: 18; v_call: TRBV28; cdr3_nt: TGTGCCAGCAGTTTAAGTTTAAAAGACAACACTGGGGCCAACGTCCTGACTTTC; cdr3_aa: CASSLSLKDNTGANVLTF
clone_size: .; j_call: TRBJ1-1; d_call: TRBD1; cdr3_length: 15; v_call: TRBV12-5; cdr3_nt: TGTGCTAGTGGTTTGGTACAGGGGGCGCACACTGAAGCTTTCTTT; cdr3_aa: CASGLVQGAHTEAFF
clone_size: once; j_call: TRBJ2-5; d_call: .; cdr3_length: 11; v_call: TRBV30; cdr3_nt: TGTGCCTGGAGTGTTTCTGGGTCCGAGTACTTC; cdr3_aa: CAWSVSGSEYF
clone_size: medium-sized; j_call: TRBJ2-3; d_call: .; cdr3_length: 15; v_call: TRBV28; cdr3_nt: TGTGCCAGCAGCTTGGGACTCTCTCGGGCAGATACGCAGTATTTT; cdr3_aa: CASSLGLSRADTQYF
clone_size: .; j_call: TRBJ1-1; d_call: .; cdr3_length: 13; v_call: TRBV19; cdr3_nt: TGTGCCAGCCGCGGGCCTTTGAACACTGAAGCTTTCTTT; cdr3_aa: CASRGPLNTEAFF
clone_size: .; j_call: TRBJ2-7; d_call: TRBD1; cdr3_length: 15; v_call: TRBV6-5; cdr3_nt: TGTGCCAGCAGTTACGGGGGACAGGGAACCTACGAGCAGTACTTC; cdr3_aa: CASSYGGQGTYEQYF
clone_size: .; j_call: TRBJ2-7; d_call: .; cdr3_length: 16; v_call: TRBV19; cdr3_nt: TGTGCCAGTAGTATTGGGAGGAGCCAGGGGCCCTACGAGCAGTACTTC; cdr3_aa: CASSIGRSQGPYEQYF
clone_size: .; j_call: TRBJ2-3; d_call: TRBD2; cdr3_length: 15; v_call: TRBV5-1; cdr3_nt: TGCGCCAGCAGCTTACAAGCGGGGGGCACAGATACGCAGTATTTT; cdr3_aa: CASSLQAGGTDTQYF